The 29 T cell receptor beta chains below were found in one sample sequenced in a study of blood T cells in healthy people across ages. A second PCR, run for roughly 7 to 12 cycles, used a sample-barcoded 5' primer plus a J-beta primer mix. Using its own MiXCR run on the 5' RACE reads, TCRdb lists one record per CDR3 protein. The sample has approximately 1.5 million distinct CDR3 sequences, 42% seen once. Sample: blood. The origin of the receptors is a woman aged 18-29 years in good health.

The rearrangement joins TRBV7-9 to TRBJ2-1, with D possibly TRBD2 on 5 matching bases. The ends were cut back, 11 bases at V and 5 bases at J, with 13 bases in the middle. The CDR3 is made up of 12 amino acids. Germline CDR1 is SEHNR and CDR2 is FQNEAQ (reference sequence). CDR3 in amino acids: CAARTGNNEQFF. CDR3 in DNA: TGTGCCGCACGGACGGGGAACAATGAGCAGTTCTTC.

The rearrangement joins TRBV6-2 or TRBV6-3 to TRBJ2-1; D may be TRBD2 (5 bases). The CDR3 is 13 residues long. V was clipped by 8 bases and J by 5 bases, with 13 bases between them. Germline V gene data show CDR1 as MNHEY and CDR2 as SVGEGT. The CDR3 bases are TGTGCCAGCTCCCGGGAACTAAACAATGAGCAGTTCTTC. This codes for CASSRELNNEQFF.

This clonotype has more than one count but fewer than ten. The chain links TRBV6-5 to TRBJ2-5; TRBD2 might be the D (6 bases). From germline, CDR1 is MNHEY and CDR2 SVGAGI. CDR3 length: 16 amino acids. V was trimmed by 4 bases and J by 4 bases, leaving 19 bases between them. CDR3 amino acids: CASSSFGGSTRETQYF. CDR3 coding DNA: TGTGCCAGCAGTTCTTTCGGAGGGAGCACCAGAGAGACCCAGTACTTC.

V gene TRBV7-6 combines with J gene TRBJ2-5, with 8 bases identical to TRBD1. The CDR3 totals 16 residues. In germline, CDR1 is SGHVS, CDR2 FNYEAQ. V was clipped by 1 base and J by 11 bases; unmatched bases: 15. CDR3 loop: CASSLEQGGRLNEQYF. CDR3 in DNA: TGTGCCAGCAGCTTAGAACAGGGGGGCCGCTTGAATGAGCAGTACTTC. The full variable domain, rest sourced from reference TRBV7-6 and TRBJ2-5, is GAGVSQSPRYKVTKRGQDVALRCDPISGHVSLYWYRQALGQGPEFLTYFNYEAQQDKSGLPNDRFSAERPEGSISTLTIQRTEQRDSAMYRCASSLEQGGRLNEQYFGPGTRLLVL.

This chain uses TRBV29-1 with TRBJ2-7; the D is unclear. The CDR3 length is 11 residues. The germline gives CDR1 SQVTM, CDR2 ANQGSEA. V was clipped by 8 bases and J by 5 bases, with 13 bases between them. The CDR3: CSPRKANEQYF. In DNA form, the CDR3 reads TGCAGCCCCAGGAAGGCAAACGAGCAGTACTTC.

The DNA of the CDR3 is TGTGCCAGCAGCTTACGGGGGAGTGCTACCGACGAGCAGTACTTC. Encoded protein: CASSLRGSATDEQYF. The V gene is TRBV7-2, the J gene TRBJ2-7; D possibly corresponds to TRBD2 (6 bases). The CDR3 extends over 15 amino acids. Trimming pared 2 bases from V and 5 bases from J, leaving 16 bases between. Looked up from germline, CDR1 is SGHTA and CDR2 is FQGNSA. Full variable domain (rest looked up from reference TRBV7-2 and TRBJ2-7): GAGVSQSPSNKVTEKGKDVELRCDPISGHTALYWYRQSLGQGLEFLIYFQGNSAPDKSGLPSDRFSAERTGGSVSTLTIQRTQQEDSAVYLCASSLRGSATDEQYFGPGTRLTVT.

The chain combines TRBV4-1 with TRBJ2-2; weak D call: TRBD2 (6 bases). The CDR3 runs 17 residues. V lost 1 base, J lost 3 bases, and 15 bases lay in between. Per germline, CDR1 MGHRA and CDR2 YSYEKL. Here the CDR3 DNA reads TGCGCCAGCAGCCAAGTCGCTAGCGCGCTCTACACCGGGGAGCTGTTTTTT. Translating it yields CASSQVASALYTGELFF.

CDR3 residues: CASSFEVLYEQYF. In DNA, the CDR3 is TGTGCCAGCAGTTTTGAGGTCCTCTACGAGCAGTACTTC. The rearrangement links TRBV12-3 or TRBV12-4 to TRBJ2-7; D gene unclear. Between the trimmed V and J ends, which lost 3 bases and 3 bases, there was a span of 9 bases. This CDR3 comprises 13 residues.

The chain uses TRBV2 and TRBJ2-5; no firm D call. The J call is in doubt because the DNA end fits TRBJ2-4 better. Germline loops: CDR1 SNHLY, CDR2 FYNNEI. The CDR3 loop spans 14 amino acids. As DNA, the CDR3 is TGTGCCAGCAGTCCACGGGCCGGCAAAAACATTCAGTACTTC. It translates to CASSPRAGKNIQYF.

The chain couples TRBV12-3 or TRBV12-4 to TRBJ1-2; the D gene is possibly TRBD1 (5 bases). Trimming took 6 bases from V and 8 from J, leaving 22 bases between them. CDR3 size: 15 residues. The CDR3 is CASSHRVGVAGGYTF. The CDR3 bases are TGTGCCAGCAGCCACCGAGTGGGGGTCGCGGGCGGCTACACCTTC.

This chain connects TRBV10-3 to TRBJ1-1; D might be TRBD1 (5 bases). The CDR3 sequence is 15 residues long. CDR1 and CDR2 (germline): ENHRY, SYGVKD. The V end was cut by 4 bases, the J end by 4 bases, with 16 bases between. In nucleotides, the CDR3 is TGTGCCATCAGTGTGGGGAGGGGACGGGGCACTGAAGCTTTCTTT. It codes for CAISVGRGRGTEAFF.

The rearrangement links TRBV29-1 to TRBJ1-1; the match to TRBD1 covers 8 bases. The V and J ends lost 4 bases and 4 bases, in that order; junction bases with no gene match: 8. CDR3 length: 14 residues. Germline assignment: CDR1 SQVTM and CDR2 ANQGSEA. CDR3 sequence reads: CSVGTGSSGTEAFF. DNA for the CDR3: TGCAGCGTTGGGACAGGGAGTTCAGGCACTGAAGCTTTCTTT.

The gene calls are TRBV20-1 and TRBJ1-4; TRBD1 aligns across 10 bases. Per germline, CDR1 DFQATT and CDR2 SNEGSKA (reference sequence). The CDR3 covers 13 residues. V was pared by 5 bases and J by 7 bases, with 4 bases of the junction left unmatched. The CDR3 sequence is CSAHDRGPEKLFF. CDR3 sequence (DNA): TGCAGTGCTCACGACAGGGGGCCTGAAAAACTGTTTTTT.

In its sample, this clonotype was seen a few times. The chain joins TRBV6-5 to TRBJ2-1; D gene ambiguous. Looked up from germline, CDR1 is MNHEY and CDR2 is SVGAGI. This CDR3 region has 11 residues. V lost 5 bases and J 9 bases, leaving 8 bases between the germline ends. The CDR3 spells CASSRHSEQFF. In DNA form, the CDR3 reads TGTGCCAGCAGTAGGCACAGTGAGCAGTTCTTC.

The chain uses TRBV15 and TRBJ2-7; 7 bases agree with TRBD1. With V trimmed by 4 bases and J by 1 base, 4 bases remained unmatched. The CDR3 is made up of 14 amino acids. CDR1 is LNHNV, CDR2 YYDKDF, per germline (reference sequence). The CDR3 region is CATSKRQGSYEQYF. Here the CDR3 DNA reads TGTGCCACCAGCAAACGACAGGGATCCTACGAGCAGTACTTC. The entire variable domain, with the rest obtained from reference TRBV15 and TRBJ2-7, is as follows: DAMVIQNPRYQVTQFGKPVTLSCSQTLNHNVMYWYQQKSSQAPKLLFHYYDKDFNNEADTPDNFQSRRPNTSFCFLDIRSPGLGDTAMYLCATSKRQGSYEQYFGPGTRLTVT.

The rearrangement links TRBV6-5 to TRBJ2-7; 10 nucleotides line up with TRBD1. J lost 2 bases, V lost 5 bases, and 6 bases had no gene match. In germline, CDR1 is MNHEY, CDR2 SVGAGI. CDR3 length: 15 residues. As DNA, the CDR3 is TGTGCCAGCAGTGTTACCGGGACAGGGGCCTACGAGCAGTACTTC. Protein product: CASSVTGTGAYEQYF.

V is TRBV11-2 and J is TRBJ1-2; D is ambiguous. This CDR3 comprises 13 residues. V dropped 8 bases and J dropped 4 bases, with 14 bases sitting between them. Germline values: CDR1 SGHAT, CDR2 FQNNGV. The DNA of the CDR3 is TGTGCCAGCGGCCTGGCAAAATCCTATGGCTACACCTTC. Translated: CASGLAKSYGYTF.

The chain carries TRBV6-2 or TRBV6-3 and TRBJ1-1; D remains unclear. CDR1 and CDR2 from the germline V gene are MNHEY and SVGEGT. This CDR3 is 12 amino acids long. Trimming pared 5 bases from V and 8 bases from J, leaving 12 bases between. CDR3 sequence reads: CASSQTRFEAFF. For the CDR3, the DNA is TGTGCCAGCAGTCAGACACGTTTCGAAGCTTTCTTT.

This clonotype was detected a few times. The chain recombines TRBV5-1 with TRBJ1-6; D uncertain. V lost 4 bases to trimming and J lost 13 bases, with 15 bases between them. The CDR3 consists of 13 residues. Germline V gene data show CDR1 as SGHRS and CDR2 as YFSETQ. In nucleotides, the CDR3 is TGCGCCAGCAGCGAAATCCCGGGCGACCCCCTCCACTTT. This codes for CASSEIPGDPLHF.

The rearrangement uses TRBV7-2 and TRBJ2-4; D possibly corresponds to TRBD1 (5 bases). The J call is doubtful: the DNA matches TRBJ2-7 better. Germline CDR1 reads SGHTA; CDR2 reads FQGNSA. The length of the CDR3 is 15 residues. The CDR3 DNA follows: TGTGCCAGCAGCTTAGCTGCAGGGAATACCTACGAGCAGTACTTC. It yields the protein CASSLAAGNTYEQYF.

V usage is TRBV20-1 and J usage is TRBJ2-5, with D possibly being TRBD1 (5 bases). Germline loops: CDR1 DFQATT, CDR2 SNEGSKA (reference sequence). The CDR3 spans 14 residues. With 3 bases removed from V and 1 base from J, the gap between germline ends came to 12 bases. The CDR3 region has the DNA TGCAGTGCTAGCCTCAGGGAACCCCAAGAGACCCAGTACTTC. It codes for CSASLREPQETQYF.

This chain connects TRBV6-5 to TRBJ1-2; D might be TRBD1 (5 bases). Germline CDR1 MNHEY, CDR2 SVGAGI. V gave up 6 bases and J gave up 2 bases, with 13 bases separating them. This CDR3 spans 14 amino acids. The CDR3 loop reads CASRRGRSNYGYTF. The CDR3 DNA follows: TGTGCCAGCAGAAGGGGCCGTAGCAACTATGGCTACACCTTC.

The V call is TRBV5-6, the J call TRBJ1-2; D remains ambiguous. Trimming took 3 bases from V and 8 from J, leaving 17 bases between them. This CDR3 spans 14 amino acids. Germline V gene data show CDR1 as SGHDT and CDR2 as YYEEEE. CDR3 coding DNA: TGTGCCAGCAGCTCTATCGGACTGGCGAAAGGCTACACCTTC. Its protein is CASSSIGLAKGYTF.

The rearrangement joins TRBV3-1 to TRBJ2-3, with a weak D call TRBD2 (6 bases). V gave up 4 bases and J gave up 2 bases, with 19 bases separating them. Looked up from germline, CDR1 is LGHDT and CDR2 is YNNKEL (reference sequence). This CDR3 is built from 17 residues. CDR3 sequence reads: CASSPHWGDFNTDTQYF. The CDR3 DNA reads as TGTGCCAGCAGCCCACATTGGGGGGATTTTAACACAGATACGCAGTATTTT.

The V gene is TRBV15, the J gene TRBJ2-2; TRBD2 matches at 13 bases. J gave up 7 bases and V 5 bases, and 7 bases lay outside the gene matches. The CDR3 totals 16 residues. Germline V gives CDR1 LNHNV, CDR2 YYDKDF (reference sequence). The CDR3 here is CATSPGLAGEDGELFF. The CDR3 region has the DNA TGTGCCACCAGCCCAGGACTAGCGGGGGAGGACGGGGAGCTGTTTTTT.

The chain employs TRBV25-1 and TRBJ1-2; D gene ambiguous. The V gene's germline CDR1 is MGHDK and CDR2 SYGVNS. The V and J ends lost 4 bases and 4 bases respectively, with 13 bases between them. The CDR3 totals 14 residues. CDR3 residues: CASSGRTGSYGYTF. The CDR3, as DNA: TGTGCCAGCAGTGGGAGGACGGGCAGCTATGGCTACACCTTC.

The chain couples TRBV20-1 to TRBJ1-5, with unresolved D. Per the germline V gene, CDR1 is DFQATT and CDR2 is SNEGSKA (reference sequence). The CDR3 is made up of 13 amino acids. The V end lost 3 bases, the J end lost 7 bases, and 13 bases lay between the germline ends. In DNA, the CDR3 is TGCAGTGCTAGCGGTCAGGCAAGGCAGCCCCAGCATTTT. Amino acid sequence: CSASGQARQPQHF.

This clonotype was counted only a few times. The genes are TRBV7-9 and TRBJ2-1, with TRBD2 as a possible D gene (6 bases). This CDR3 is 17 amino acids long. Trimming removed 5 bases from V and 3 bases from J, with 20 bases in between. Germline lookup yields CDR1 SEHNR and CDR2 FQNEAQ (reference sequence). The CDR3 reads CASSRVAGTWNYNEQFF. As DNA, the CDR3 is TGTGCCAGCAGCAGAGTGGCCGGGACTTGGAACTACAATGAGCAGTTCTTC.

The rearrangement links TRBV10-3 to TRBJ2-3, with 8 bases aligning to TRBD1. CDR1 is ENHRY, CDR2 SYGVKD, per germline. CDR3 length equals 16 residues. V shed 2 bases and J 5 bases; nucleotides not matched to a gene: 9. The CDR3 coding sequence is TGTGCCATCAGTGAGCCTGGACAGGGACGGGGAGATACGCAGTATTTT. It encodes CAISEPGQGRGDTQYF.